The 18 T cell receptor beta chains below come from one sample, sequenced in a study of T cells after posttransplantation cyclophosphamide (dated by TCRdb to about 2016). The control cohort consisted of 11 patients who had myeloablative marrow transplants with methotrexate plus a calcineurin inhibitor and who were sampled 1 year after transplant. Receptor amplification or capture employed the immunoSEQ multiplex PCR assay. In TCRdb, the immuneACCESS table is reduced to in-frame sequences with V and J assigned. These tables do not hold every clone; where another copy was compared, an unresolved V gene accounts for under half, and the others remain unexplained. This sample has some 17,000 clones in its table, and roughly 80% of those were observed once. Approximately 2.9% of the sample lies in the top ten. This specimen was PBMCs, taken roughly 470 days after allogeneic stem cell transplant with calcineurin inhibitor and methotrexate. All receptors come from a male patient in his 30s who received an allogeneic stem cell transplant from an unrelated donor, was CMV-positive, and had acute and chronic GVHD. Once a transplant has taken place, some T cells may be donor derived.

In its sample, this clone was seen once. The chain is built from TRBV27 and TRBJ2-6, with D possibly matching TRBD2 (7 bases). V gave up 4 bases and J gave up 0 bases, with 22 bases separating them. Germline lookup yields CDR1 MNHEY and CDR2 SMNVEV (reference sequence). This CDR3 has 20 amino acids. Here the CDR3 reads CASSSAMRWGGASGANVLTF. In DNA form, the CDR3 reads TGTGCCAGCAGTTCCGCCATGCGATGGGGGGGGGCCTCTGGGGCCAACGTCCTGACTTTC.

The CDR3 DNA reads as TGTGCCAGCAGCTTGTGGGGAGGAGAAAAACTGTTTTTT. Its protein product is CASSLWGGEKLFF. V gene TRBV4-2 combines with J gene TRBJ1-4; no clear D. The germline V and J ends were trimmed by 5 bases and 8 bases, with 12 bases remaining between them. The CDR3 extends over 13 amino acids. Per the germline V gene, CDR1 is LGHNA and CDR2 is YNFKEQ.

The sample holds one count of this clone. The V and J genes are TRBV7-3 and TRBJ1-1; no clear D. This CDR3 region has 12 residues. V was clipped by 5 bases and J by 1 base, with 5 bases between them. From germline, CDR1 is SGHTA and CDR2 FQGTGA. CDR3 region: CASSNGNTEAFF. CDR3 nucleotide sequence: TGTGCCAGCAGCAACGGGAACACTGAAGCTTTCTTT.

This chain links TRBV7-2 with TRBJ1-1; a weak D match, TRBD1 (6 bases). The CDR3 spans 16 residues. Germline values: CDR1 SGHTA, CDR2 FQGNSA. V was clipped by 5 bases and J by 5 bases, with 21 bases between them. The CDR3 nucleotides are TGTGCCAGCAGCAAAAACGGTAGGGCAGGGGAGACTGAAGCTTTCTTT. The encoded protein is CASSKNGRAGETEAFF.

The CDR3 region has the DNA TGCGCCAGCAGCCAACAGGGGAGCTCTGGAAACACCATATATTTT. It translates to CASSQQGSSGNTIYF. The genes are TRBV4-3 and TRBJ1-3, with TRBD1 as a possible D gene (6 bases). This CDR3 region has 15 residues. Germline lookup yields CDR1 LGHNA and CDR2 YSLEER. V lost 2 bases and J 0 bases, leaving 8 bases between the germline ends.

V and J are TRBV27 and TRBJ2-3, with D hard to call. CDR1 and CDR2 from the germline V gene are MNHEY and SMNVEV (reference sequence). Trimming left V 6 bases short and J 1 base short, with 8 bases between. The CDR3 is made up of 13 amino acids. This chain's CDR3 is CASRITGTDTQYF. CDR3 in DNA: TGTGCCAGCAGAATTACAGGCACAGATACGCAGTATTTT.

V usage is TRBV13 and J usage is TRBJ2-2; D perhaps matches TRBD2 (6 bases). The CDR3 extends over 14 amino acids. CDR1 and CDR2 from the germline V gene are PRHDT and FYEKMQ (reference sequence). Trimming took 4 bases from V and 0 from J, leaving 6 bases between them. CDR3 coding DNA: TGTGCCAGCAGCTCGGGGGCGAACACCGGGGAGCTGTTTTTT. Amino acid sequence: CASSSGANTGELFF.

This clone appeared a few times. The J gene is TRBJ2-1, the V gene TRBV28; 11 nucleotides align to TRBD2. Trimming removed 3 bases from V and 5 bases from J; junction bases left unmatched: 6. Germline V CDR1 and CDR2: MDHEN, SYDVKM. This CDR3 spans 16 amino acids. DNA for the CDR3: TGTGCCAGCAGTTTGGTGACTAGCGGGGTAAACAATGAGCAGTTCTTC. As protein: CASSLVTSGVNNEQFF.

The chain joins TRBV23-1 to TRBJ2-7; the D is unclear. TRBV23-1 is flagged as an ORF with uncertain function. This CDR3 spans 11 amino acids. V was pared by 6 bases and J by 1 base, with 4 bases between. CDR3 loop: CASRLSYEQYF. DNA for the CDR3: TGCGCCAGCAGACTATCCTACGAGCAGTACTTC.

This clone has more than one count but fewer than ten. The chain recombines TRBV28 with TRBJ1-4; 7 nucleotides match TRBD1. Germline loops: CDR1 MDHEN, CDR2 SYDVKM. The CDR3 is 15 amino acids. J was trimmed by 8 bases and V by 6 bases; bases with no gene match: 12. The CDR3 is CASSPLTGFVEKLFF. CDR3 DNA: TGTGCCAGCAGCCCCCTGACAGGGTTTGTCGAAAAACTGTTTTTT.

The rearrangement joins TRBV7-3 to TRBJ2-1; 9 nucleotides line up with TRBD2. This CDR3 has 15 residues. Trimming at V came to 2 bases and at J to 7 bases, leaving 6 bases not matched to a gene. Germline values: CDR1 SGHTA, CDR2 FQGTGA. CDR3 region: CASSLYLAGLNEQFF. CDR3 nucleotide sequence: TGTGCCAGCAGCTTATATCTAGCGGGACTGAATGAGCAGTTCTTC.

This clone was detected only once. V and J are TRBV7-9 and TRBJ1-2, with a possible D match to TRBD1 (5 bases). The CDR3 totals 15 residues. Looked up from germline, CDR1 is SEHNR and CDR2 is FQNEAQ (reference sequence). V lost 5 bases, J lost 3 bases, and 16 bases lay in between. CDR3 bases: TGTGCCAGCAGCACCTCGACAGTGAGCCACTATGGCTACACCTTC. It specifies CASSTSTVSHYGYTF.

DNA of the CDR3: TGTGCCAGTAGTGACAGGGGATGGGGCTACGAGCAGTACTTC. This gives the protein CASSDRGWGYEQYF. This chain links TRBV19 with TRBJ2-7; 8 bases fit TRBD1. Germline assignment: CDR1 LNHDA and CDR2 SQIVND (reference sequence). With V trimmed by 5 bases and J by 3 bases, 6 bases remained unmatched. The CDR3 is 14 amino acids.

The chain is built from TRBV7-8 and TRBJ2-1; TRBD2 matches at 7 bases. The V segment lost 1 base and the J segment 4 bases; nucleotides outside the gene matches: 7. Germline CDR1 reads SGHVS; CDR2 reads FQNEAQ. This CDR3 is built from 16 residues. CDR3 nucleotide sequence: TGTGCCAGCAGCTTAGGGGGGAGGGCCTCATACAATGAGCAGTTCTTC. It codes for CASSLGGRASYNEQFF.

This clone was observed a handful of times. V and J are TRBV7-2 and TRBJ1-2, with a weak D call TRBD1 (6 bases). Germline V lookup: CDR1 SGHTA, CDR2 FQGNSA. The ends were cut back, 2 bases at V and 0 bases at J, with 7 bases in the middle. CDR3 length equals 14 residues. CDR3 in DNA: TGTGCCAGCAGCTTAACAGGGACTAACTATGGCTACACCTTC. Translating it yields CASSLTGTNYGYTF.

This clone was found a few times. CDR3 in DNA: TGCGCCAGCAGTCATATTGCGGGACAGGGAAACACTGAAGCTTTCTTT. Protein: CASSHIAGQGNTEAFF. This chain connects TRBV5-1 to TRBJ1-1, with 9 bases aligning to TRBD1. Germline V CDR1 and CDR2: SGHRS, YFSETQ. Trimming cost V 5 bases and J 2 bases; bases outside gene matches: 10. The CDR3 loop spans 16 amino acids.

The chain joins TRBV7-9 to TRBJ2-5; possible D gene TRBD2, 6 bases. This CDR3 spans 15 amino acids. V lost 1 base and J lost 5, with 14 bases in between. Germline V gene data show CDR1 as SEHNR and CDR2 as FQNEAQ (reference sequence). CDR3 sequence reads: CASSLGGVVWETQYF. DNA of the CDR3: TGTGCCAGCAGCTTAGGCGGGGTCGTCTGGGAGACCCAGTACTTC.

This chain uses TRBV2 with TRBJ1-5; 7 positions match TRBD1. The CDR3 totals 16 residues. V trimming: 3 bases; J trimming: 2 bases; junction bases outside the gene matches: 7. Germline CDR1 SNHLY, CDR2 FYNNEI. The CDR3: CASSEGTAVGNQPQHF. In DNA form, the CDR3 reads TGTGCCAGCAGTGAGGGGACAGCCGTCGGCAATCAGCCCCAGCATTTT.